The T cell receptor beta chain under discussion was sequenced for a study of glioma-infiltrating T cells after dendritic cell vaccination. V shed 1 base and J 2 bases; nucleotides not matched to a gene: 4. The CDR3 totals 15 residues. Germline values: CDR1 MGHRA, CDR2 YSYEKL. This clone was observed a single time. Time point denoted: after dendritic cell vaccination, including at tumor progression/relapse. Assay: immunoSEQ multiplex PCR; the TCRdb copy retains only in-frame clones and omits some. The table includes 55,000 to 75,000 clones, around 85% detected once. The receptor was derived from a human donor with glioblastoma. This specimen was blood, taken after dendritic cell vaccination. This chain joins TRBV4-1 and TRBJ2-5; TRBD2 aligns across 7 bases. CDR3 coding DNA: TGCGCCAGCAGCCAAGGGCGCGGGGGACAAGAGACCCAGTACTTC. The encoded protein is CASSQGRGGQETQYF.